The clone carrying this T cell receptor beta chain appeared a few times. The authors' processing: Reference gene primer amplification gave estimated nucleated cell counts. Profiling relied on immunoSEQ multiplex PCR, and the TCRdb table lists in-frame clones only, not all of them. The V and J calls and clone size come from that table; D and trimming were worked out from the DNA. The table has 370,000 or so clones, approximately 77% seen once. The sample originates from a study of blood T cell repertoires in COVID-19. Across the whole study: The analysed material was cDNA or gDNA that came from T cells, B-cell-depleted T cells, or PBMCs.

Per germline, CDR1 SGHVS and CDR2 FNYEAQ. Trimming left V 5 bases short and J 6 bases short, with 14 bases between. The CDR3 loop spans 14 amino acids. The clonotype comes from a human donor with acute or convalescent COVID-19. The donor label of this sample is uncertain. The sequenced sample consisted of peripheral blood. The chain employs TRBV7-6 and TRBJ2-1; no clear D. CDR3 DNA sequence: TGTGCCAGCAGCCCGACTCCTCTACGCAATGAGCAGTTCTTC. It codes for CASSPTPLRNEQFF.